A selection of T cell receptor beta chains follows, all from one sample in a study of T cells in narcolepsy. TCRdb's copy holds only in-frame clones and misses some; the assay was immunoSEQ multiplex PCR. The sample has tens of thousands of clones; around 87% are singletons. The sample comprised CD45RA- memory CD4+ T cells from PBMCs. The receptors were gathered from a human donor with narcolepsy. Each CDR3 is given with its conserved first and last residue. A D gene is named only where the DNA matches it firmly. The listing skips clone size in some rows; elsewhere it reads once, few, many or a size class.

-,16,TRBJ1-4,-,TRBV7-2,TGTGCCAGCAGCCGAAGCCGGGGTCTGACTAATGAAAAACTGTTTTTT,CASSRSRGLTNEKLFF
-,11,TRBJ1-1,-,TRBV7-8,TGTGCCAGCAGCTTTAGCTCTGAAGCTTTCTTT,CASSFSSEAFF
few,15,TRBJ2-7,TRBD2,TRBV6-1,TGTGCCAGCAGCCTCGGGGGGATCGGCTCCTACGAGCAGTACTTC,CASSLGGIGSYEQYF
-,14,TRBJ2-5,TRBD2,TRBV19,TGTGCCAGTAGTGTCGCGGGGGGGCGTGAGACCCAGTACTTC,CASSVAGGRETQYF
-,15,TRBJ1-5,-,TRBV30,TGTGCCTGGACTACAGGGTCATATAGCAATCAGCCCCAGCATTTT,CAWTTGSYSNQPQHF
-,17,TRBJ1-2,TRBD1,TRBV7-2,TGTGCCAGCAGCTTAGAGGGCTGGACAGGGCAGAGGTATGGCTACACCTTC,CASSLEGWTGQRYGYTF
-,16,TRBJ1-4,-,TRBV28,TGTGCCAGCAGGTATAGAAGGAAAGCAACTAATGAAAAACTGTTTTTT,CASRYRRKATNEKLFF
once,18,TRBJ1-5,TRBD1,TRBV6-1,TGTGCCAGCAGTGAAGACGGGACAGGGGGCCCTTCTTGGCAGCCCCAGCATTTT,CASSEDGTGGPSWQPQHF
-,14,TRBJ1-3,TRBD1,TRBV19,TGTGCCAGCCACACAGGGGGCTCTGGAAACACCATATATTTT,CASHTGGSGNTIYF
-,14,TRBJ1-1,-,TRBV6-5,TGTGCCAGCAGTCCCCAGGGGTGGAATGCTGAAGCTTTCTTT,CASSPQGWNAEAFF
-,16,TRBJ2-7,TRBD2,TRBV7-3,TGCGCCAGCAGCCTCCCCACTAGCGGCCCCTCCTACGAGCAGTACTTC,CASSLPTSGPSYEQYF
-,16,TRBJ2-3,-,TRBV5-4,TGTGCCAGCAGCTTGGACGGGACCCCTAGCACAGATACGCAGTATTTT,CASSLDGTPSTDTQYF
-,15,TRBJ1-1,-,TRBV7-9,TGTGCCAGCAGCTCCCTGTGGGCCACAGACACTGAAGCTTTCTTT,CASSSLWATDTEAFF
-,15,TRBJ2-5,-,TRBV19,TGTGCCAGTAGTATGAGAGGGGGGGCAGGAAAGACCCAGTACTTC,CASSMRGGAGKTQYF
-,15,TRBJ1-2,-,TRBV6-4,TGTGCCAGCAGTGAAGCGGTAGGACGTAACTATGGCTACACCTTC,CASSEAVGRNYGYTF
-,12,TRBJ2-3,TRBD1,TRBV11-2,TGTGCCAGCAGCTTAGGACAGGGGGGAAGTTATTTT,CASSLGQGGSYF
-,12,TRBJ2-3,-,TRBV2,TGTGCCAGCGGCGGGAGCACAGATACGCAGTATTTT,CASGGSTDTQYF
-,11,TRBJ1-2,-,TRBV10-3,TGTGCCATCAGTGAGCTGGAGGGCTACACCTTC,CAISELEGYTF
once,14,TRBJ2-7,-,TRBV5-6,TGTGCCAGCAGCTTGAGGGGATGGGGCTACGAGCAGTACTTC,CASSLRGWGYEQYF
-,14,TRBJ2-5,-,TRBV9,TGTGCCAGCAGCGCGCTGGGGACTCAAGAGACCCAGTACTTC,CASSALGTQETQYF
-,15,TRBJ2-5,TRBD2,TRBV13,TGTGCCAGCAGCTTCCGGGGGAGGGCCGGAGAGACCCAGTACTTC,CASSFRGRAGETQYF
-,18,TRBJ2-2,TRBD1,TRBV4-3,TGCGCCAGCAGCCGGGAGGTTCCGGGACAGGGGGCTACCGGGGAGCTGTTTTTT,CASSREVPGQGATGELFF